This record looks at one T cell receptor beta chain sequence and its context. Its antigen remains unidentified. The data derive from a study of post-analysis software for immune sequencing data. In the study overall: Patients had relapsing-remitting, secondary progressive or progressive-relapsing multiple sclerosis; some lacked subtype. Overall study findings and caveats: F measure grouped same-batch samples tightly together. Normalized Chao1 diversity was significantly reduced in patients versus controls.

cDNA libraries for TCR beta contained unique molecular identifiers. Each CDR3 protein gets one entry after TCRdb re-called the PCR reads with MiXCR. The repertoire has about 200,000 distinct CDR3 sequences, about 30% of them found once; the top ten carry roughly 3.5%. Sequencing used blood. The TCR was taken from a girl between 2 and 17 years old with multiple sclerosis.

CDR3 loop: CSAGGGRAFF. The CDR3, as DNA: TGCAGCGCCGGAGGGGGTCGAGCTTTCTTT. V and J are TRBV29-1 and TRBJ1-1, with D maybe TRBD1 (6 bases). Trimming removed 7 bases from V and 10 bases from J, with 13 bases in between. Germline lookup yields CDR1 SQVTM and CDR2 ANQGSEA. There are 10 residues in the CDR3. Based on the CDR3 plus reference TRBV29-1 and TRBJ1-1, the full variable domain is SAVISQKPSRDICQRGTSLTIQCQVDSQVTMMFWYRQQPGQSLTLIATANQGSEATYESGFVIDKFPISRPNLTFSTLTVSNMSPEDSSIYLCSAGGGRAFFGQGTRLTVV.